This T cell receptor (beta chain) was observed in a study of blood T cell repertoires in COVID-19 (dated by TCRdb to the early 2020s). Study-wide context: Collaborator samples came from the United States, Italy and Spain and covered acute and convalescent phases of COVID-19. The prospective study material was composed of cDNA or gDNA derived from T cells, B-cell-depleted T cells, or PBMCs. Deeply sampled blood TCRbeta repertoires from subjects exposed to, actively infected with, or recovered from COVID-19 were included in the dataset. The repertoires were made available in a free public database intended to serve as a resource for research on the immune response to SARS-CoV-2. Samples were obtained from the ongoing ImmuneRACE study (first 160 participants) and from about 1,300 subjects provided by 6 global collaborators. The sample metadata nearly always contained a de-identified subject ID, COVID-19 status, age in years and sex. Where available, HLA class I and class II types were taken from metadata supplied by the sample provider and were not determined by assay-based typing. Study-wide findings and limitations: The amount of clinical and demographic metadata varied by source and participant and was provided uncurated.

The immunoSEQ Assay, a bias-controlled multiplex PCR, was used to amplify TCRbeta CDR3 regions from genomic DNA. Concerning the study's data processing: Nucleated cell counts per sample were estimated from amplification of reference gene primers within the assay. To quantify the absolute abundance of each unique TCRbeta CDR3 rearrangement, sequence reads were collapsed and filtered. For each sample, productive Simpson clonality was calculated as the square root of Simpson's diversity index over productive rearrangements. TCRdb retrieved this table from immuneACCESS and kept in-frame rearrangements only. Not all clones are present; in checked studies, unresolved V genes account for under half, and no reason is known for the remainder. V and J calls and clone size come straight from that table; D and trimming were deduced from the DNA. This sample comprises about 54,000 clones, roughly four fifths of them detected only once. The ten largest clones take up roughly 2% of the sample.

Comment on this clone: Its specific antigen is unknown. The input lacks base qualities; no much larger clone sits a single base away.

Each collaborating institution followed its own protocols to collect whole blood in K2EDTA tubes. For TCRbeta analysis, collaborator samples were shipped as frozen whole blood, as isolated PBMCs, or as DNA extracted from either sample type. The CDR1 and CDR2 encoded by the germline V gene (reference sequence) are SGHNT and YYREEE. V loses 2 bases, J loses 5 bases, and the germline ends lie 16 bases apart. The CDR3, from cysteine to phenylalanine, totals 16 residues. Here the CDR3 DNA is all that survives: 48 bases in frame from base 1. The sequenced material came from peripheral blood. This chain is built from TRBV5-4 and TRBJ2-2, with a weak D call of TRBD1 (7 bases match). The sequence came from a woman aged 60-75 years with acute or convalescent COVID-19. Read as DNA, the sequence is TGTGCCAGCAGCTTTGCGGGACAGATGGGGACCGGGGAGCTGTTTTTT. It is translated as CASSFAGQMGTGELFF.